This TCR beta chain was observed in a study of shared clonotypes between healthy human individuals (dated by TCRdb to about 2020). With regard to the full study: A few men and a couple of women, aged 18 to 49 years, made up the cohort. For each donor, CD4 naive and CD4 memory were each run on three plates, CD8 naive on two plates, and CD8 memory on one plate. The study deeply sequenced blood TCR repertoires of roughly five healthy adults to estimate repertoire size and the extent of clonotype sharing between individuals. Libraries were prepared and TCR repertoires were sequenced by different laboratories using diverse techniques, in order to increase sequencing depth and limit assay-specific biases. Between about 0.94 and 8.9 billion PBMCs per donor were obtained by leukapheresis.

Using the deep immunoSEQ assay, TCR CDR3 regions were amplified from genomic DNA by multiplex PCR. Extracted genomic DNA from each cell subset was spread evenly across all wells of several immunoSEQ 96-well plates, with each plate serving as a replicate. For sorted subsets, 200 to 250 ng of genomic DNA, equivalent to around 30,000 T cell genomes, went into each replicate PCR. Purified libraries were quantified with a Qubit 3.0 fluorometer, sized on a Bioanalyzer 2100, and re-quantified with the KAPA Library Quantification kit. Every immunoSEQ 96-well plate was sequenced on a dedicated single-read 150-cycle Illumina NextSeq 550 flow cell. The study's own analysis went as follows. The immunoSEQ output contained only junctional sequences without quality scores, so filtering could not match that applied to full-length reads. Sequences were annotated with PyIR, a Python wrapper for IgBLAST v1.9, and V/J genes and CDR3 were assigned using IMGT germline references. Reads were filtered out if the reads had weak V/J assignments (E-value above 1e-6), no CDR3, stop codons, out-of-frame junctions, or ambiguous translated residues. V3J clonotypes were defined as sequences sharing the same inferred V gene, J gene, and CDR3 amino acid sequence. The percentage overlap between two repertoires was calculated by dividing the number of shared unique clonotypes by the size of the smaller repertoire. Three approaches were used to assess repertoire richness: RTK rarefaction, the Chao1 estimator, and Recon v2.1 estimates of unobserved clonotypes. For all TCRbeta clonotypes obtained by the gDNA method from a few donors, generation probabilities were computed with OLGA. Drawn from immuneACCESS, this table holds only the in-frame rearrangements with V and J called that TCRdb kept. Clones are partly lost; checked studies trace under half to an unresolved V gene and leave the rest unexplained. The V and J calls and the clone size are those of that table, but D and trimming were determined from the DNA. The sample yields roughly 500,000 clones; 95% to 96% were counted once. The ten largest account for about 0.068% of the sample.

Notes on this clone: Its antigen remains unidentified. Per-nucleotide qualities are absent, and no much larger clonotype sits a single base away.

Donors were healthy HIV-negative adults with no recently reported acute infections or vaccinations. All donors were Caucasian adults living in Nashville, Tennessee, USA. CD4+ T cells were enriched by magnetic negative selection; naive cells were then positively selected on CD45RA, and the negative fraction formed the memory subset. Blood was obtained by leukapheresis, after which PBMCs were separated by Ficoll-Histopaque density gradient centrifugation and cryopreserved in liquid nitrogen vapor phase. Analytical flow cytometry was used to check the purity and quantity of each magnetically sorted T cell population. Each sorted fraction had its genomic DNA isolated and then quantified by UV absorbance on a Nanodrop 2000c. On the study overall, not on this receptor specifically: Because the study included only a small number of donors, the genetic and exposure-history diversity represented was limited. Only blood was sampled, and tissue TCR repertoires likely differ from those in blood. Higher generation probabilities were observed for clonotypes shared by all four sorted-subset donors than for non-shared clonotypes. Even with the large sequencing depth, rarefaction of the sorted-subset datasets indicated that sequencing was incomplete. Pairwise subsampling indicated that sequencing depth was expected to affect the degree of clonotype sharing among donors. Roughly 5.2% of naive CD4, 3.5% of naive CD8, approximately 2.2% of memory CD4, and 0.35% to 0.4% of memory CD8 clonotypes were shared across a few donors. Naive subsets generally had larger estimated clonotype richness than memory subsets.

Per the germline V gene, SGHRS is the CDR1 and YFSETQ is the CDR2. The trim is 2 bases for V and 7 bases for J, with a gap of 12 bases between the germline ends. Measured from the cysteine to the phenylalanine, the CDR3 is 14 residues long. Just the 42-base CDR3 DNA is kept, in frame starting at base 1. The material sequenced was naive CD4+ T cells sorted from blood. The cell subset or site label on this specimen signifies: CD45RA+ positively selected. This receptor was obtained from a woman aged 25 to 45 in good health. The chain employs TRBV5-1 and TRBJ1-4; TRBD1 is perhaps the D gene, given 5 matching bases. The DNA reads TGCGCCAGCAGCTTTAGCAGCGGGGGTGAAAAACTGTTTTTT. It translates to CASSFSSGGEKLFF. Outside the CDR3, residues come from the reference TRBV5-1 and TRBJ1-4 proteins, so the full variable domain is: KAGVTQTPRYLIKTRGQQVTLSCSPISGHRSVSWYQQTPGQGLQFLFEYFSETQRNKGNFPGRFSGRQFSNSRSEMNVSTLELGDSALYLCASSFSSGGEKLFFGSGTQLSVL.